This TCR beta chain originates from a study of T-cell memory formation after mild COVID-19. Study as a whole: The TCR clusters were mostly specific to one donor. Findings and limits, study-wide: Among CD4+ contracting clones, most were CM and EM, and CD8+ ones EMRA. Pre-infection memory already had some responding clones, implying cross-reactive memory joined.

The V gene end was trimmed by 6 bases and the J gene end by 6 bases; junction bases not matched to a gene: 10. The CDR3 spans 14 residues. The V gene's germline CDR1 is DFQATT and CDR2 SNEGSKA (reference sequence). Concerning this clonotype: What it binds is unknown.

TCRdb independently ran MiXCR on the 5' RACE reads; one entry per CDR3 protein. The sample has 250,000 to 300,000 distinct CDR3 sequences; 15% to 20% are singletons. Sequenced: PBMCs or a T cell subset sorted from them (not recorded which). This clonotype was obtained from a man younger than 30 who had mild COVID-19 (a few samples of this study predate the infection). Cell type and time point are not known. The chain has TRBV20-1 and TRBJ2-1; 8 bases fit TRBD2. DNA of the CDR3: TGCAGTGCCGGGAGGGCTAGCAGTGTCAATGAGCAGTTCTTC. Its protein product is CSAGRASSVNEQFF.